A single sample is the source of the 14 T cell receptor beta chains below, sequenced in a study of identical twins (dated by TCRdb to about 2016). The library was built by means of 5' RACE. Sequencing was performed on an Illumina HiSeq 2000. TCRdb reprocessing: public reads trimmed at Q25 with fastp, clones called with MiXCR, in-frame beta chains kept. Rows matching on CDR3 protein sequence are summarized as one entry with the most common DNA and genes. Counted in this sample were a few hundred thousand distinct CDR3 sequences; more than 9% of them appeared once. The ten largest clones take up roughly 3% of the sample. In addition, the sample was reused for a study of yellow fever vaccine responses in identical twins.

Sample: PBMCs. Receptor source: a woman between 18 and 29 years old in good health.

This chain uses TRBV2 with TRBJ2-3, with 7 bases matching TRBD1. Trimming took 6 bases from V and 3 from J; bases not matched to a gene: 9. CDR1 and CDR2 from the germline V gene are SNHLY and FYNNEI. CDR3 size: 15 residues. CDR3 loop: CASRAIGTDTDTQYF. Written as DNA, the CDR3 is TGTGCCAGCAGAGCGATCGGGACAGATACAGATACGCAGTATTTT.

V usage is TRBV20-1 and J usage is TRBJ2-3; 9 bases fit TRBD2. There are 14 residues in the CDR3. CDR1 and CDR2 from the germline V gene are DFQATT and SNEGSKA (reference sequence). Losses at the gene ends were 5 bases for V and 6 bases for J; bases not matched to a gene: 9. CDR3 in DNA: TGCAGTGCTGATACGCGGGGGGGCATGGATACGCAGTATTTT. This encodes CSADTRGGMDTQYF.

Only a few counts were recorded for this clonotype. The gene calls are TRBV20-1 and TRBJ2-1, with D perhaps TRBD1 or TRBD2 (5 bases each). The CDR3 is 12 residues long. Germline CDR1 DFQATT, CDR2 SNEGSKA (reference sequence). With 6 bases removed from V and 6 bases from J, the gap between germline ends came to 12 bases. Written as DNA, the CDR3 is TGCAGTGCAACCCCGGGGCCCAATGAGCAGTTCTTC. Amino acids: CSATPGPNEQFF.

There are a few counts of this clonotype. The CDR3 loop reads CASSYSGSLLYEQYF. The CDR3 DNA follows: TGTGCCAGCAGTTACTCTGGGTCTCTTTTGTACGAGCAGTACTTC. This chain links TRBV6-5 with TRBJ2-7; no firm D call. CDR3 length: 15 residues. V was trimmed by 0 bases and J by 4 bases, leaving 13 bases between them. The germline gives CDR1 MNHEY, CDR2 SVGAGI.

This clonotype was detected many times. V and J are TRBV20-1 and TRBJ2-5; 7 bases match TRBD2. The CDR3 contains 16 residues. CDR1 and CDR2 from the germline V gene are DFQATT and SNEGSKA (reference sequence). V gave up 3 bases and J gave up 7 bases; unmatched junction bases: 17. This CDR3 reads CSASERGRERRRTQYF. The CDR3 DNA follows: TGCAGTGCTAGTGAGCGAGGGAGGGAACGACGTAGGACCCAGTACTTC.

In this sample, this clonotype turned up a few times. The rearrangement uses TRBV27 and TRBJ2-1; TRBD2 matches 7 bases. The junction had 14 bases not matched to a gene; V was cut back by 8 bases and J by 10 bases. This CDR3 spans 14 amino acids. Germline CDR1 and CDR2: MNHEY and SMNVEV (reference sequence). This chain's CDR3 is CASGSGSPVLEQFF. DNA for the CDR3: TGTGCCAGCGGTAGCGGGTCGCCCGTATTGGAGCAGTTCTTC.

This clonotype has a count of ten or more. The rearrangement uses TRBV25-1 and TRBJ2-7, with a weak D call TRBD1 (5 bases). In germline, CDR1 is MGHDK, CDR2 SYGVNS. V lost 5 bases and J lost 5, with 10 bases in between. The CDR3 totals 12 residues. CDR3 amino acids: CASSQGWDEQYF. As DNA, the CDR3 is TGTGCCAGCAGTCAGGGATGGGACGAGCAGTACTTC.

This clonotype was seen at least ten times. This chain links TRBV12-3 or TRBV12-4 with TRBJ2-2; a weak D match, TRBD1 (6 bases). CDR3 length equals 15 residues. The V and J ends lost 3 bases and 7 bases respectively, with 15 bases between them. The CDR3, as DNA: TGTGCCAGCAGTTTCTTGGGACCCAGGGGCGGGGAGCTGTTTTTT. It specifies CASSFLGPRGGELFF.

This clonotype was detected ten times or more. The chain links TRBV6-1 to TRBJ1-5; D not resolved. The ends were cut back, 5 bases at V and 0 bases at J, with 14 bases in the middle. Per the germline V gene, CDR1 is MNHNS and CDR2 is SASEGT. This CDR3 spans 16 amino acids. The CDR3, as DNA: TGTGCCAGCAGTACCCTCCCTCGGAATAGCAATCAGCCCCAGCATTTT. Amino acid sequence: CASSTLPRNSNQPQHF.

This rearrangement joins TRBV25-1 to TRBJ2-1; TRBD1 matches at 9 bases. The CDR3 contains 17 residues. Germline V lookup: CDR1 MGHDK, CDR2 SYGVNS. J lost 8 bases, V lost 2 bases, and 13 bases had no gene match. CDR3 DNA: TGTGCCAGCAGTGAAGGCTTGACCGGGACAGGGTACGATGAGCAGTTCTTC. Protein product: CASSEGLTGTGYDEQFF. The full variable domain, its missing parts supplied by reference TRBV25-1 and TRBJ2-1, is EADIYQTPRYLVIGTGKKITLECSQTMGHDKMYWYQQDPGMELHLIHYSYGVNSTEKGDLSSESTVSRIRTEHFPLTLESARPSHTSQYLCASSEGLTGTGYDEQFFGPGTRLTVL.

This clonotype was counted at least ten times. V is TRBV5-1 and J is TRBJ2-1; 12 nucleotides align to TRBD2. Germline V lookup: CDR1 SGHRS, CDR2 YFSETQ. Trimming at V came to 4 bases and at J to 7 bases, leaving 6 bases not matched to a gene. The CDR3 has 15 amino acids. DNA for the CDR3: TGCGCCAGCAGCCCAAACGGACTAGCGGGGAATGAGCAGTTCTTC. This encodes CASSPNGLAGNEQFF. Full variable domain (outside the CDR3, taken from reference TRBV5-1 and TRBJ2-1): KAGVTQTPRYLIKTRGQQVTLSCSPISGHRSVSWYQQTPGQGLQFLFEYFSETQRNKGNFPGRFSGRQFSNSRSEMNVSTLELGDSALYLCASSPNGLAGNEQFFGPGTRLTVL.

The V and J genes are TRBV6-1 and TRBJ2-1; D possibly corresponds to TRBD2 (6 bases). CDR1 is MNHNS and CDR2 is SASEGT in the germline V gene. This CDR3 spans 15 amino acids. V lost 6 bases and J 5 bases, leaving 17 bases between the germline ends. CDR3 coding DNA: TGTGCCAGCAGGCCCTGGGAGGAGCACCACAATGAGCAGTTCTTC. It yields the protein CASRPWEEHHNEQFF.

This clonotype was seen a few times. V is TRBV5-6 and J is TRBJ2-3; 10 bases fit TRBD2. The junction had 6 bases not matched to a gene; V was cut back by 4 bases and J by 4 bases. Per germline, CDR1 SGHDT and CDR2 YYEEEE. CDR3 length equals 15 residues. CDR3 residues: CASSRRTSGADTQYF. The CDR3 DNA reads as TGTGCCAGCAGCAGACGGACTAGCGGCGCAGATACGCAGTATTTT.

The chain combines TRBV12-3 or TRBV12-4 with TRBJ2-6; 8 nucleotides align to TRBD1. This CDR3 is built from 17 residues. The V segment lost 5 bases and the J segment 2 bases; nucleotides outside the gene matches: 8. CDR3 sequence: CASSPGQGRTGANVLTF. The CDR3 coding sequence is TGTGCCAGCAGTCCCGGACAGGGCCGGACTGGGGCCAACGTCCTGACTTTC.